This is a list of T cell receptor beta chains from one sample in a study of vaccination and CD4 T cells after COVID-19. MiXCR, applied by TCRdb to the PCR reads, yields one record per CDR3 protein. This sample has fewer than 10,000 distinct CDR3 sequences, with approximately 31% found just once. Antigen specificity for these receptors is unknown. Sequences were obtained from CD4+ T cells from blood, cultured in vitro. Receptors were obtained from a human donor in good health. CDR3s include the opening cysteine and the closing phenylalanine or tryptophan. The D gene is left open where the match is weak. Size tells how often a clone was seen (once, few, many) or the class of an expanded clone, and some rows leave it out.

NA	15	once	TRBV5-5	TRBJ1-2	CASSLSARGDYGYTF	TGTGCCAGCAGCTTGAGCGCGAGAGGGGACTATGGCTACACCTTC
NA	13	NA	TRBV21-1	TRBJ2-1	CASSTRTGNEQFF	TGTGCCAGCAGCACCCGGACCGGGAATGAGCAGTTCTTC
NA	17	few	TRBV4-1	TRBJ2-2	CASSLRPAKVGTGELFF	TGCGCCAGCAGCCTCAGACCAGCGAAGGTTGGCACCGGGGAGCTGTTTTTT
NA	16	NA	TRBV4-3	TRBJ2-3	CASSQGTRKSTDTQYF	TGCGCCAGCAGCCAGGGTACTAGAAAGAGCACAGATACGCAGTATTTT
TRBD2	15	NA	TRBV7-2	TRBJ2-7	CAGSQAGGPGYEQYF	TGTGCCGGCAGCCAAGCGGGAGGGCCGGGTTACGAGCAGTACTTC
TRBD1	14	NA	TRBV6-4	TRBJ2-3	CASSDRVGSDTQYF	TGTGCCAGCAGCGACAGGGTTGGATCAGATACGCAGTATTTT
TRBD1	13	NA	TRBV29-1	TRBJ2-6	CSVQGAGANVLTF	TGCAGCGTGCAGGGGGCTGGGGCCAACGTCCTGACTTTC
TRBD2	15	NA	TRBV30	TRBJ2-5	CAWSVLAGGRETQYF	TGTGCCTGGAGTGTACTAGCGGGAGGCCGGGAGACCCAGTACTTC
TRBD2	15	once	TRBV5-4	TRBJ2-5	CASSPVGGYQETQYF	TGTGCCAGCAGCCCGGTGGGAGGGTACCAAGAGACCCAGTACTTC
TRBD2	15	medium-sized	TRBV19	TRBJ2-2	CATRGLAGGFGELFF	TGTGCCACCCGGGGACTAGCGGGAGGGTTCGGGGAGCTGTTTTTT
NA	13	NA	TRBV7-3	TRBJ2-1	CAERGRAPTPQFF	TGTGCTGAACGAGGCCGGGCCCCAACTCCTCAGTTCTTC
TRBD1	12	NA	TRBV30	TRBJ1-2	CARDRINYGYTF	TGTGCCAGGGACAGAATTAACTATGGCTACACCTTC
NA	13	NA	TRBV28	TRBJ2-7	CASTFGSSYEQYF	TGTGCCAGCACCTTCGGCAGCTCCTACGAGCAGTACTTC
TRBD1	16	NA	TRBV6-1	TRBJ2-1	CASRLGTGNLYNEQFF	TGTGCCAGCAGGCTCGGGACAGGAAACCTCTACAATGAGCAGTTCTTC
TRBD1	12	NA	TRBV6-1	TRBJ2-7	CASRRQGVEQYF	TGTGCCAGCAGGAGACAGGGGGTCGAGCAGTACTTC
TRBD2	16	NA	TRBV5-4	TRBJ2-7	CASSLVRTSGSYEQYF	TGTGCCAGCAGCTTGGTTCGGACTAGCGGGAGCTACGAGCAGTACTTC
NA	12	few	TRBV20-1	TRBJ2-5	CSAQRGEETQYF	TGCAGTGCTCAAAGAGGGGAAGAGACCCAGTACTTC
TRBD2	17	NA	TRBV7-2	TRBJ2-1	CASSLGRPSGPFNEQFF	TGTGCCAGCAGCTTAGGTCGCCCTAGCGGCCCCTTCAATGAGCAGTTCTTC
NA	17	few	TRBV21-1	TRBJ1-5	CASSPGQGADFAQPQHF	TGTGCCAGCAGCCCCGGACAGGGGGCCGACTTTGCTCAGCCCCAGCATTTT
NA	14	few	TRBV6-1	TRBJ1-5	CASALAGGNQPQHF	TGTGCCAGTGCCTTGGCAGGCGGCAATCAGCCCCAGCATTTT
NA	14	once	TRBV5-1	TRBJ2-7	CASSLGDYSYEQYF	TGCGCCAGCAGCTTGGGAGACTACTCCTACGAGCAGTACTTC
NA	15	few	TRBV19	TRBJ1-5	CASSIWGNSNQPQHF	TGTGCCAGTAGTATATGGGGTAATAGCAATCAGCCCCAGCATTTT
NA	15	NA	TRBV20-1	TRBJ1-2	CSAPTNGRAEYGYTF	TGCAGTGCTCCGACCAATGGAAGGGCGGAGTATGGCTACACCTTC
TRBD2	17	NA	TRBV5-1	TRBJ2-2	CATSLGGQSGDTGELFF	TGCGCCACCTCCCTCGGGGGTCAGAGCGGGGACACCGGGGAGCTGTTTTTT
NA	14	NA	TRBV12-3/TRBV12-4	TRBJ1-5	CASSFSRSNQPQHF	TGTGCCAGCAGTTTCAGTCGGAGCAATCAGCCCCAGCATTTT
NA	14	few	TRBV7-3	TRBJ2-2	CASSPSGGAGELFF	TGTGCCAGCAGCCCCTCAGGGGGGGCCGGGGAGCTGTTTTTT